The next 12 T cell receptor beta chains were all read from a single sample in a study of blood T cell repertoires in COVID-19. Some clones are missing from TCRdb's copy, which holds only in-frame ones; the method was immunoSEQ multiplex PCR. Counted here are roughly 300,000 clones, roughly 90% occurring once; the ten biggest clones make up approximately 18%. The sample comprised PBMCs or T cells enriched from blood (not recorded which). These receptors were collected from a woman aged 30 to 39 who had recovered from COVID-19.

The chain uses TRBV7-2 and TRBJ2-1; possible D gene TRBD1, 6 bases. Germline CDR1 is SGHTA and CDR2 is FQGNSA. Deletions cut 3 bases from V and 3 bases from J, with 12 bases between. The CDR3 is 15 residues long. Here the CDR3 reads CASSLPGHNYNEQFF. The CDR3 bases are TGTGCCAGCAGCTTGCCGGGACACAACTACAATGAGCAGTTCTTC.

V usage is TRBV7-8 and J usage is TRBJ1-2; maybe TRBD1 (5 bases). The V end was cut by 5 bases, the J end by 7 bases, with 17 bases between. From germline, CDR1 is SGHVS and CDR2 FQNEAQ. The CDR3 extends over 14 amino acids. Here the CDR3 DNA reads TGTGCCAGCAGCATGGACCAGGGCGCCGCTGGCTACACCTTC. This gives the protein CASSMDQGAAGYTF.

The rearrangement joins TRBV28 to TRBJ1-5; 8 nucleotides line up with TRBD1. The length of the CDR3 is 15 residues. CDR1 and CDR2 (germline): MDHEN, SYDVKM. V lost 6 bases to trimming and J lost 1 base; unmatched junction nucleotides: 5. This CDR3 reads CASSLDRGSNQPQHF. For the CDR3, the DNA is TGTGCCAGCAGCCTTGACAGGGGAAGCAATCAGCCCCAGCATTTT.

The V and J genes are TRBV7-2 and TRBJ2-5; the match to TRBD2 covers 8 bases. The CDR3 sequence is 13 residues long. With 3 bases clipped from V and 5 bases from J, the junction kept 2 bases outside the gene matches. Germline CDR1 SGHTA, CDR2 FQGNSA. CDR3 DNA sequence: TGTGCCAGCAGCTTCGGGGGGGCTGAGACCCAGTACTTC. Its translation is CASSFGGAETQYF.

The V and J genes are TRBV19 and TRBJ2-3; 11 nucleotides match TRBD2. Germline V gene data show CDR1 as LNHDA and CDR2 as SQIVND (reference sequence). Trimming removed 2 bases from V and 4 bases from J; junction bases left unmatched: 5. The CDR3 length is 16 residues. The CDR3 coding sequence is TGTGCCAGTAGTATATATAGCGGGGGGGCCGCAGATACGCAGTATTTT. It specifies CASSIYSGGAADTQYF.

This chain links TRBV19 with TRBJ1-1, with a weak D call TRBD1 (5 bases). Germline V lookup: CDR1 LNHDA, CDR2 SQIVND (reference sequence). CDR3 length: 14 amino acids. V lost 5 bases and J 4 bases, leaving 14 bases between the germline ends. The CDR3 coding sequence is TGTGCCAGTAGTTTATTTCAGGGTCCCACTGAAGCTTTCTTT. Amino acid sequence: CASSLFQGPTEAFF.

The CDR3 loop reads CASSLIKTQYF. The CDR3 nucleotides read TGCGCCAGCAGCTTGATTAAGACCCAGTACTTC. The gene calls are TRBV5-1 and TRBJ2-5; no reliable D call. CDR3 length equals 11 residues. With 1 base removed from V and 6 bases from J, the gap between germline ends came to 4 bases. CDR1 and CDR2 from the germline V gene are SGHRS and YFSETQ.

The rearrangement uses TRBV24-1 and TRBJ2-1, with 9 bases aligning to TRBD2. In germline, CDR1 is KGHDR, CDR2 SFDVKD. The CDR3 has 13 amino acids. V was pared by 6 bases and J by 6 bases, with 2 bases of the junction left unmatched. The CDR3 region has the DNA TGTGCCACCAGTCTTAGCGGGGGCAATGAGCAGTTCTTC. Protein sequence: CATSLSGGNEQFF.

The chain couples TRBV3-1 (or the pseudogene TRBV3-2) to TRBJ2-2; TRBD2 matches at 10 bases. V dropped 6 bases and J dropped 4; count of bases not matched to a gene: 5. This CDR3 spans 15 amino acids. CDR1 and CDR2 (germline): LGHDT, YNNKEL (reference sequence). The CDR3 coding sequence is TGTGCCAGCAGACCTGGACTAGCGGTCACCGGGGAGCTGTTTTTT. Protein: CASRPGLAVTGELFF.

The CDR3 DNA sequence: TGTGCCAGCAGCGCCAGCGGGAGTTTGAATGAGCAGTTCTTC. Protein product: CASSASGSLNEQFF. The J gene is TRBJ2-1, the V gene TRBV9; 8 bases agree with TRBD2. Losses at the gene ends were 3 bases for V and 7 bases for J; bases not matched to a gene: 6. The CDR3 is made up of 14 amino acids. Germline lookup yields CDR1 SGDLS and CDR2 YYNGEE.

The V gene is TRBV11-2, the J gene TRBJ2-5; D not certain. Trimming took off 5 bases at V and 2 bases at J, with 12 bases between the two ends. This CDR3 spans 14 amino acids. The germline CDR1 and CDR2 sequences are SGHAT and FQNNGV. The CDR3 nucleotides are TGTGCCAGCAGCCACACGCTTTCACAAGAGACCCAGTACTTC. This encodes CASSHTLSQETQYF.

The CDR3 sequence is CASSLRGGTGIGETQYF. The CDR3 DNA sequence: TGTGCCAGCAGCTTACGGGGAGGGACAGGGATAGGGGAGACCCAGTACTTC. This sequence joins TRBV7-2 and TRBJ2-5; 9 bases line up with TRBD1. V was clipped by 2 bases and J by 5 bases; unmatched bases: 12. The V gene's germline CDR1 is SGHTA and CDR2 FQGNSA. This CDR3 region has 17 residues.